This TCR beta chain was sequenced in a study of shared clonotypes between healthy human individuals. Study-wide points: Generally, naive subsets came out with larger estimated richness than memory subsets. Since donors were few, the genetic and exposure-history diversity represented was limited.

Details on this clone: Antigen: not known.

Running of the assay took place at deep level. Generated by immunoSEQ multiplex PCR, the TCRdb table keeps only in-frame clones and is missing some. The profile shows fewer than 1.8 million clones, approximately 98.5% of them singletons. J lost 6 bases, V lost 4 bases, and 8 bases had no gene match. The CDR3 totals 14 residues. Looked up from germline, CDR1 is MNHEY and CDR2 is SMNVEV (reference sequence). The sequenced sample was naive CD4+ T cells sorted from blood. Specified subset: CD45RA+ positively selected. The V gene is TRBV27, the J gene TRBJ2-7, with TRBD1 matching 8 bases. The receptor was isolated from a young man in good health. The DNA of the CDR3 is TGTGCCAGCAGTTCCGCCAGGGGGCGCTTCGAGCAGTACTTC. This gives the protein CASSSARGRFEQYF.